The sequence of this T cell receptor beta chain was determined in a study of cytomegalovirus exposure and HLA in healthy donors. General study findings and limits: The likely origin of a cluster of highly shared sequence variants was a sequencing artifact.

A multiplex PCR was run with 60 Vbeta primers and 13 Jbeta primers. Clones were read by immunoSEQ multiplex PCR, and TCRdb kept only the in-frame ones, dropping some. The table shows under 100,000 clones, with 55% to 75% occurring only once. The CDR3 totals 16 residues. Trimming removed 2 bases from V and 0 bases from J; junction bases left unmatched: 4. Germline V lookup: CDR1 MNHNS, CDR2 SASEGT. On this clone: Its antigen is still unknown.

This chain connects TRBV6-1 to TRBJ2-3, with TRBD1 identical over 8 bases. This receptor was obtained from a woman aged 50 to 60 in good health and CMV-seropositive. The sequencing sample was made of PBMCs. CDR3 bases: TGTGCCAGCAGTGAATTACAGGGGGTGAGCACAGATACGCAGTATTTT. This translates into CASSELQGVSTDTQYF.